This entry lists 20 T cell receptor beta chains sequenced from one sample in a study of OX40 agonist ivuxolimab in advanced cancers. The repertoire was sequenced with immunoSEQ multiplex PCR; TCRdb's copy has only in-frame clones and lacks some. The sample has about 73,000 clones, roughly 88% seen once. The starting material was CD4+ or CD8+ T cells sorted from blood, obtained in a trial of the OX40 agonist ivuxolimab. The origin of the receptors is an adult with an advanced solid tumor such as melanoma, head and neck, liver or kidney cancer.

The chain joins TRBV2 to TRBJ2-7; TRBD1 agrees at 9 bases. Germline loops: CDR1 SNHLY, CDR2 FYNNEI. After removal of 6 bases from V and 6 bases from J, the junction contained 3 bases not matched to a gene. The CDR3 is 12 amino acids. The CDR3 DNA is TGTGCCAGCAGACAGGGGGCGGTCGAGCAGTACTTC. As protein: CASRQGAVEQYF.

The V gene is TRBV6-6, the J gene TRBJ2-3; the D gene is possibly TRBD1 (6 bases). This CDR3 has 14 amino acids. V was clipped by 6 bases and J by 5 bases, with 15 bases between them. Germline V CDR1 and CDR2: MNHNY, SVGAGI (reference sequence). CDR3 sequence: CASSPRQAIDTQYF. The CDR3 coding sequence is TGTGCCAGCAGCCCCAGACAGGCAATAGATACGCAGTATTTT.

Here the CDR3 reads CASSASGAREAQYF. The DNA of the CDR3 is TGTGCCAGCAGCGCTTCGGGGGCTCGGGAGGCCCAGTACTTC. J is TRBJ2-5 and V is TRBV5-4; a weak D match, TRBD2 (7 bases). Between the trimmed V and J ends, which lost 4 bases and 9 bases, there was a span of 19 bases. The germline V gene encodes CDR1 SGHNT and CDR2 YYREEE (reference sequence). The CDR3 loop spans 14 amino acids. Variable domain in full (rest from reference TRBV5-4 and TRBJ2-5): ETGVTQSPTHLIKTRGQQVTLRCSSQSGHNTVSWYQQALGQGPQFIFQYYREEENGRGNFPPRFSGLQFPNYSSELNVNALELDDSALYLCASSASGAREAQYFGPGTRLLVL.

In DNA form, the CDR3 reads TGCGCCAGCAGTCCGACAGGTGGCACAGATACGCAGTATTTT. Translated, it gives CASSPTGGTDTQYF. The rearrangement uses TRBV10-2 and TRBJ2-3; tentatively, D is TRBD1 (6 bases). The germline CDR1 and CDR2 sequences are WSHSY and SAAADI. V lost 5 bases, J lost 1 base, and 10 bases lay in between. CDR3 length: 14 amino acids.

V is TRBV7-3 and J is TRBJ2-1; D remains ambiguous. Germline V CDR1 and CDR2: SGHTA, FQGTGA. There are 15 residues in the CDR3. Trimming left V 2 bases short and J 0 bases short, with 8 bases between. CDR3 DNA: TGTGCCAGCAGCTTAGGGGTCCCCTCCTACAATGAGCAGTTCTTC. Its protein is CASSLGVPSYNEQFF.

This chain connects TRBV7-9 to TRBJ2-6; 11 bases fit TRBD1. CDR1 is SEHNR, CDR2 FQNEAQ, per germline (reference sequence). J was trimmed by 2 bases and V by 4 bases; bases with no gene match: 7. The CDR3 loop spans 18 amino acids. DNA for the CDR3: TGTGCCAGCAGCTGGCGGGACAGGGGGATCGCTGGGGCCAACGTCCTGACTTTC. This encodes CASSWRDRGIAGANVLTF.

J is TRBJ1-3 and V is TRBV18, with D possibly being TRBD1 (6 bases). Germline CDR1 is KGHSH and CDR2 is LQKENI. The V end lost 3 bases, the J end lost 0 bases, and 12 bases lay between the germline ends. The CDR3 has 16 residues. The DNA for the CDR3 is TGTGCCAGCTCACCGAATGGGGGCCACTCTGGAAACACCATATATTTT. Protein product: CASSPNGGHSGNTIYF. Full variable domain (rest looked up from reference TRBV18 and TRBJ1-3): NAGVMQNPRHLVRRRGQEARLRCSPMKGHSHVYWYRQLPEEGLKFMVYLQKENIIDESGMPKERFSAEFPKEGPSILRIQQVVRGDSAAYFCASSPNGGHSGNTIYFGEGSWLTVV.

Remarks on this clone: The junction differs from germline at one of its ends, possibly a read error. The V gene is TRBV25-1, the J gene TRBJ1-2; D gene unclear. Per germline, CDR1 MGHDK and CDR2 SYGVNS. CDR3 length: 14 residues. The CDR3 region has the DNA TGTGTCAGCAGTGCTCCCCCGCCCAGCTATGGCTACACCTTC. It yields the protein CVSSAPPPSYGYTF.

The rearrangement joins TRBV5-1 to TRBJ1-5, with 9 bases lining up with TRBD1. Trimming at V came to 0 bases and at J to 5 bases, leaving 3 bases not matched to a gene. Germline-derived CDR1 and CDR2 are SGHRS and YFSETQ. The CDR3 has 15 amino acids. Written as DNA, the CDR3 is TGCGCCAGCAGCTTGGATGGGACAGGGCATCAGCCCCAGCATTTT. It yields the protein CASSLDGTGHQPQHF.

The V and J genes are TRBV10-1 and TRBJ2-3; D is possibly TRBD1 or TRBD2 (6 bases each). Trimming removed 4 bases from V and 2 bases from J, with 10 bases in between. This CDR3 contains 14 residues. Per the germline V gene, CDR1 is WNHNN and CDR2 is SYGVQD (reference sequence). CDR3 residues: CASSGGAITDTQYF. As DNA, the CDR3 is TGCGCCAGCAGTGGGGGGGCGATCACAGATACGCAGTATTTT.

This clone appeared once. This rearrangement joins TRBV6-6 to TRBJ1-3; TRBD1 agrees at 9 bases. The V and J ends lost 7 bases and 8 bases, in that order; junction bases with no gene match: 12. CDR3 length: 15 residues. Germline values: CDR1 MNHNY, CDR2 SVGAGI (reference sequence). In nucleotides, the CDR3 is TGTGCCAGCATCTATTTACAGGGGGCCGGGGACACCATATATTTT. Amino acids: CASIYLQGAGDTIYF.

This clone appeared once. In the same sample, other DNA sequences code for this CDR3. The CDR3 loop is CASSLRDRGTEAFF. Here the CDR3 DNA reads TGTGCCAGCAGCTTGCGCGACAGGGGCACTGAAGCTTTCTTT. The gene calls are TRBV5-4 and TRBJ1-1; TRBD1 aligns across 8 bases. CDR3 size: 14 residues. After removal of 1 base from V and 4 bases from J, the junction contained 3 bases not matched to a gene. CDR1 and CDR2 (germline): SGHNT, YYREEE (reference sequence).

The chain couples TRBV2 to TRBJ2-2, with D unclear. The CDR3 contains 12 residues. Germline lookup yields CDR1 SNHLY and CDR2 FYNNEI. The V and J ends lost 1 base and 5 bases respectively, with 2 bases between them. The CDR3 DNA reads as TGTGCCAGCAGTGAAGAAACCGGGGAGCTGTTTTTT. Translating gives CASSEETGELFF.

This chain connects TRBV13 to TRBJ2-3; TRBD2 aligns across 10 bases. Trimming at V came to 1 base and at J to 5 bases, leaving 6 bases not matched to a gene. The CDR3 has 16 residues. Germline V lookup: CDR1 PRHDT, CDR2 FYEKMQ (reference sequence). DNA of the CDR3: TGTGCCAGCAGCTTAGCCGGGACTAGCGTGGAAGATACGCAGTATTTT. Translated: CASSLAGTSVEDTQYF. Full variable domain (missing parts from reference TRBV13 and TRBJ2-3): AAGVIQSPRHLIKEKRETATLKCYPIPRHDTVYWYQQGPGQDPQFLISFYEKMQSDKGSIPDRFSAQQFSDYHSELNMSSLELGDSALYFCASSLAGTSVEDTQYFGPGTRLTVL.

V gene TRBV5-1 combines with J gene TRBJ1-1, with 7 bases aligning to TRBD1. Germline-derived CDR1 and CDR2 are SGHRS and YFSETQ. Germline trimming cut 2 bases from V and 4 bases from J; bases unmatched to any gene: 2. The CDR3 totals 13 residues. In DNA form, the CDR3 reads TGCGCCAGCAGCTTCCAGGGGGGCACTGAAGCTTTCTTT. Translation gives CASSFQGGTEAFF.

The J gene is TRBJ2-7, the V gene TRBV30; D might be TRBD1 or TRBD2, each matching 5 bases. The CDR3 has 14 residues. V was pared by 5 bases and J by 2 bases, with 16 bases between. CDR1 and CDR2 (germline): GTSNPN, SVGIG (reference sequence). The chain's CDR3 is CAWGKGTRPYEQYF. CDR3 bases: TGTGCCTGGGGGAAGGGGACGAGGCCCTACGAGCAGTACTTC.

This chain connects TRBV2 to TRBJ2-6; 9 nucleotides align to TRBD1. CDR1 is SNHLY and CDR2 is FYNNEI in the germline V gene. The CDR3 is made up of 18 amino acids. V gave up 6 bases and J gave up 0 bases; unmatched junction bases: 9. In nucleotides, the CDR3 is TGTGCCAGCAGGCAGCTCCGGGACAGGGTCTCTGGGGCCAACGTCCTGACTTTC. Amino acid sequence: CASRQLRDRVSGANVLTF.

This chain uses TRBV9 with TRBJ2-7; 9 positions match TRBD1. V shed 3 bases, J shed 6 bases, and the junction held 7 bases outside the gene matches. There are 14 residues in the CDR3. From germline, CDR1 is SGDLS and CDR2 YYNGEE. The CDR3 sequence: CASSEGTGLGEQYF. The DNA of the CDR3 is TGTGCCAGCAGCGAGGGGACAGGGTTGGGCGAGCAGTACTTC.

The rearrangement uses TRBV10-1 and TRBJ1-1; D might be TRBD1 (6 bases). Between the trimmed V and J ends, which lost 2 bases and 6 bases, there was a span of 13 bases. The length of the CDR3 is 14 residues. Germline assignment: CDR1 WNHNN and CDR2 SYGVQD (reference sequence). The CDR3, as DNA: TGCGCCAGCAGTGAGACCAGGGGAATCGCTGAAGCTTTCTTT. Translated: CASSETRGIAEAFF.

The genes are TRBV5-6 and TRBJ2-1, with D hard to call. Germline CDR1 SGHDT, CDR2 YYEEEE. CDR3 length: 17 amino acids. Trimming removed 4 bases from V and 2 bases from J, with 19 bases in between. The CDR3 here is CASSSARDPSPYNEQFF. The CDR3 DNA reads as TGTGCCAGCAGCAGCGCCCGAGACCCCAGTCCCTACAATGAGCAGTTCTTC. Combining the CDR3 with reference TRBV5-6 and TRBJ2-1 gives the whole variable domain DAGVTQSPTHLIKTRGQQVTLRCSPKSGHDTVSWYQQALGQGPQFIFQYYEEEERQRGNFPDRFSGHQFPNYSSELNVNALLLGDSALYLCASSSARDPSPYNEQFFGPGTRLTVL.